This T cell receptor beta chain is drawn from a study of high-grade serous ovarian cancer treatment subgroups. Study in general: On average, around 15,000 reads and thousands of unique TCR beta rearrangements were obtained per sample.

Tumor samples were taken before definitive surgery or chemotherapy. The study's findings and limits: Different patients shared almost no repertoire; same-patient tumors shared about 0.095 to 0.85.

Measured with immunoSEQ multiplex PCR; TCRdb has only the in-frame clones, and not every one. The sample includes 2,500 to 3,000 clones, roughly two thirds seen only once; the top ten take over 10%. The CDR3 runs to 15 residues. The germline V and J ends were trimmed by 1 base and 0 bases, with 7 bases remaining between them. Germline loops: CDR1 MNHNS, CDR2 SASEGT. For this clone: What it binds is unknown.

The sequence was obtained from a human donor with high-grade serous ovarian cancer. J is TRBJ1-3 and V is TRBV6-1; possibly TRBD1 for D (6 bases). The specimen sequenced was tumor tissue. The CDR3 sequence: CASSEEGGSGNTIYF. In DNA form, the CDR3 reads TGTGCCAGCAGTGAAGAGGGGGGCTCTGGAAACACCATATATTTT.